Listed here are 28 T cell receptor beta chains from one sample, sequenced in a study of T cells in Graves' hyperthyroidism and ophthalmopathy. RNA transcripts served as the template for amplifying TCR beta CDR3 regions. During a first-round RT-PCR of the TCR CDR3, the HTBI primer set was used. TCRdb redid the calling of the multiplex PCR reads with MiXCR, one entry per CDR3 protein. The repertoire holds 190,000 or so distinct CDR3 sequences, with around 18% as singletons. Sequenced material: blood. The receptor set was obtained from a man aged 40-55 years with Graves' hyperthyroidism.

This clonotype was picked up many times. The rearrangement joins TRBV20-1 to TRBJ2-3; possible D gene TRBD2, 5 bases. Looked up from germline, CDR1 is DFQATT and CDR2 is SNEGSKA (reference sequence). This CDR3 is built from 13 residues. Trimming shortened V by 6 bases and J by 4 bases, and 14 bases separated the two germline ends. CDR3 bases: TGCAGTGCCGGGCGGGTAGACGCAGATACGCAGTATTTT. Its translation is CSAGRVDADTQYF.

The genes are TRBV7-9 and TRBJ2-1; D is unresolved. Germline V gene sequence: CDR1 SEHNR, CDR2 FQNEAQ (reference sequence). With 1 base removed from V and 12 bases from J, the gap between germline ends came to 10 bases. The CDR3 extends over 12 amino acids. The CDR3 region is CASSLGPARQFF. In DNA form, the CDR3 reads TGTGCCAGCAGCTTAGGTCCCGCCCGGCAGTTCTTC.

As to this clonotype: An end of the junction differs from the germline gene, which may be a read error. The chain carries TRBV27 and TRBJ2-7, with a weak D call TRBD2 (5 bases). The CDR3 spans 13 residues. Germline values: CDR1 MNHEY, CDR2 SMNVEV (reference sequence). DNA of the CDR3: TGTGCCAGCAGTCCGGGGATCTCCTACGAGCGGTACTTC. It encodes CASSPGISYERYF.

In its sample, this clonotype was seen many times. The CDR3 is CASSLKRGGYEQYF. CDR3 sequence (DNA): TGTGCCAGCAGCTTAAAACGGGGGGGGTACGAGCAGTACTTC. V is TRBV7-2 and J is TRBJ2-7, with 8 bases aligning to TRBD2. From germline, CDR1 is SGHTA and CDR2 FQGNSA. The CDR3 consists of 14 residues. Germline trimming cut 2 bases from V and 4 bases from J; bases unmatched to any gene: 4. Complete variable domain (other parts from reference TRBV7-2 and TRBJ2-7): GAGVSQSPSNKVTEKGKDVELRCDPISGHTALYWYRQSLGQGLEFLIYFQGNSAPDKSGLPSDRFSAERTGGSVSTLTIQRTQQEDSAVYLCASSLKRGGYEQYFGPGTRLTVT.

This chain joins TRBV20-1 and TRBJ2-1; TRBD2 might be the D (6 bases). V gave up 6 bases and J gave up 10 bases, with 13 bases separating them. The V gene's germline CDR1 is DFQATT and CDR2 SNEGSKA (reference sequence). CDR3 length: 11 residues. The CDR3 sequence: CSAPGTREQFF. The DNA of the CDR3 is TGCAGTGCGCCCGGGACTCGCGAGCAGTTCTTC.

This clonotype was found many times. The chain recombines TRBV9 with TRBJ2-5, with D possibly matching TRBD1 (6 bases). The CDR3 contains 14 residues. Per germline, CDR1 SGDLS and CDR2 YYNGEE. V lost 3 bases and J lost 3, with 12 bases in between. The CDR3 DNA reads as TGTGCCAGCAGCGCTGAGGACAGTAAAGAGACCCAGTACTTC. It specifies CASSAEDSKETQYF.

This clonotype was recorded a few times. The chain joins TRBV27 to TRBJ1-4; D is uncertain. Trimming stripped 6 bases from V and 5 bases from J, with 16 bases between. CDR1 is MNHEY, CDR2 SMNVEV, per germline (reference sequence). The CDR3 is 15 residues long. The CDR3 nucleotides read TGTGCCAGCAGCCCGCGTCGAGGAGAGAATGAAAAACTGTTTTTT. Its protein is CASSPRRGENEKLFF.

In DNA, the CDR3 is TGCAGTGCTAGGGGGTGGGACAGGAACACTGAAGCTTTCTTT. It codes for CSARGWDRNTEAFF. The J gene is TRBJ1-1, the V gene TRBV20-1, with TRBD1 matching over 7 bases. The germline CDR1 and CDR2 sequences are DFQATT and SNEGSKA (reference sequence). Germline trimming cut 3 bases from V and 1 base from J; bases unmatched to any gene: 5. This CDR3 has 14 amino acids.

This clonotype turned up a few times. V is TRBV7-2 and J is TRBJ1-5, with TRBD1 identical over 7 bases. This CDR3 has 15 amino acids. Trimming cost V 2 bases and J 4 bases; bases outside gene matches: 5. Germline loops: CDR1 SGHTA, CDR2 FQGNSA. For the CDR3, the DNA is TGTGCCAGCAGCTTATGGGCCAGGGGGAATCAGCCCCAGCATTTT. This gives the protein CASSLWARGNQPQHF. Full variable domain (remainder filled in from reference TRBV7-2 and TRBJ1-5): GAGVSQSPSNKVTEKGKDVELRCDPISGHTALYWYRQSLGQGLEFLIYFQGNSAPDKSGLPSDRFSAERTGGSVSTLTIQRTQQEDSAVYLCASSLWARGNQPQHFGDGTRLSIL.

This chain joins TRBV9 and TRBJ2-3, with TRBD2 identical over 14 bases. Per the germline V gene, CDR1 is SGDLS and CDR2 is YYNGEE. This CDR3 is 16 amino acids long. The V and J ends lost 4 bases and 5 bases, in that order; junction bases with no gene match: 6. The CDR3 region has the DNA TGTGCCAGCAGCCCGACTAGCGGGGGGGGTATAGATACGCAGTATTTT. As protein: CASSPTSGGGIDTQYF.

This chain connects TRBV20-1 to TRBJ1-6; TRBD1 is a possible D gene (5 bases). The germline V gene encodes CDR1 DFQATT and CDR2 SNEGSKA (reference sequence). Trimming cost V 1 base and J 0 bases, with 13 bases left between them. The CDR3 is made up of 17 amino acids. CDR3 sequence (DNA): TGCAGTGCTAGAGGGGGCAGTTGGAGCTCCTATAATTCACCCCTCCACTTT. Its translation: CSARGGSWSSYNSPLHF.

This chain links TRBV19 with TRBJ1-1, with TRBD1 matching over 8 bases. The germline V gene encodes CDR1 LNHDA and CDR2 SQIVND (reference sequence). With V trimmed by 2 bases and J by 6 bases, 5 bases remained unmatched. CDR3 length equals 14 residues. CDR3 in DNA: TGTGCCAGTAGTATAAGGACAGGGTCCTCTGAAGCTTTCTTT. Protein: CASSIRTGSSEAFF.

This clonotype was counted at least ten times. V gene TRBV7-3 combines with J gene TRBJ1-6, with TRBD1 as a possible D gene (5 bases). CDR3 length: 15 residues. V was trimmed by 5 bases and J by 7 bases, leaving 15 bases between them. Germline assignment: CDR1 SGHTA and CDR2 FQGTGA. CDR3 loop: CASSKTGTENSPLHF. The CDR3 DNA sequence: TGTGCCAGCAGCAAAACCGGGACGGAAAATTCACCCCTCCACTTT.

This clonotype has a count of ten or more. The V and J genes are TRBV20-1 and TRBJ2-5; possible D gene TRBD2, 6 bases. Germline V gives CDR1 DFQATT, CDR2 SNEGSKA (reference sequence). V lost 6 bases and J lost 5, with 13 bases in between. The length of the CDR3 is 12 residues. This CDR3 reads CSAITSGETQYF. The DNA of the CDR3 is TGCAGTGCCATCACGAGCGGGGAGACCCAGTACTTC.

This clonotype was counted ten times or more. The chain has TRBV11-2 and TRBJ2-2; D uncertain. Trimming left V 0 bases short and J 4 bases short, with 6 bases between. Germline lookup yields CDR1 SGHAT and CDR2 FQNNGV. The CDR3 consists of 14 residues. The CDR3 sequence: CASSLDRCTGELFF. Written as DNA, the CDR3 is TGTGCCAGCAGCTTAGATAGATGCACCGGGGAGCTGTTTTTT.

The chain recombines TRBV5-1 with TRBJ2-5, with TRBD2 matching 13 bases. The length of the CDR3 is 17 residues. Per germline, CDR1 SGHRS and CDR2 YFSETQ. The ends lost 3 bases at V and 5 bases at J; junction bases unmatched: 10. The CDR3 DNA sequence: TGCGCCAGCAGCTCAGGACTAGCGGGGGCCGGGGTCGAGACCCAGTACTTC. Protein sequence: CASSSGLAGAGVETQYF.

The sample holds many counts of this clonotype. The chain is built from TRBV9 and TRBJ2-5, with no clear D. Trimming left V 0 bases short and J 3 bases short, with 0 bases between. The CDR3 has 11 amino acids. In germline, CDR1 is SGDLS, CDR2 YYNGEE. The CDR3 sequence: CASSVEETQYF. The CDR3 DNA follows: TGTGCCAGCAGCGTAGAAGAGACCCAGTACTTC.

This clonotype was observed a few times. The V gene is TRBV4-3, the J gene TRBJ1-6; 8 bases agree with TRBD1. Trimming at V came to 0 bases and at J to 11 bases, leaving 6 bases not matched to a gene. The germline V gene has CDR1 LGHNA and CDR2 YSLEER. This CDR3 comprises 15 residues. The chain's CDR3 is CASSQDSTGGTPLHF. CDR3 in DNA: TGCGCCAGCAGCCAAGATAGTACAGGGGGAACACCCCTCCACTTT.

This clonotype was counted many times. The V and J genes are TRBV3-1 and TRBJ1-1; 12 bases are a match to TRBD1. V was pared by 0 bases and J by 0 bases, with 14 bases of the junction left unmatched. The CDR3 spans 21 residues. Germline V lookup: CDR1 LGHDT, CDR2 YNNKEL (reference sequence). As DNA, the CDR3 is TGTGCCAGCAGCCAAGACTACTTCGGGGGGACAGGGGGCTTTGTGAACACTGAAGCTTTCTTT. This translates into CASSQDYFGGTGGFVNTEAFF.

The chain recombines TRBV7-9 with TRBJ2-7; no clear D gene. The ends were cut back, 5 bases at V and 4 bases at J, with 18 bases in the middle. The germline gives CDR1 SEHNR, CDR2 FQNEAQ (reference sequence). The CDR3 spans 15 residues. The CDR3 here is CASSKGRNPPYEQYF. The CDR3 DNA is TGTGCCAGCAGCAAAGGACGAAATCCCCCTTACGAGCAGTACTTC. The full variable domain, with the rest looked up from reference TRBV7-9 and TRBJ2-7, is DTGVSQNPRHKITKRGQNVTFRCDPISEHNRLYWYRQTLGQGPEFLTYFQNEAQLEKSRLLSDRFSAERPKGSFSTLEIQRTEQGDSAMYLCASSKGRNPPYEQYFGPGTRLTVT.

This clonotype was found many times. This chain joins TRBV7-9 and TRBJ1-1; 7 bases line up with TRBD1. CDR3 length: 14 amino acids. Germline lookup yields CDR1 SEHNR and CDR2 FQNEAQ (reference sequence). Trimming cost V 7 bases and J 4 bases; bases outside gene matches: 9. The CDR3 bases are TGTGCCAGCAACATACAGGGGCACCTCACTGAAGCTTTCTTT. It codes for CASNIQGHLTEAFF.

This clonotype showed up many times. This chain links TRBV27 with TRBJ2-7; 7 bases map to TRBD1. V trimming: 6 bases; J trimming: 2 bases; junction bases outside the gene matches: 4. The CDR3 runs to 13 residues. CDR1 is MNHEY and CDR2 is SMNVEV in the germline V gene (reference sequence). The CDR3 coding sequence is TGTGCCAGCAGACGAGACAGGGCCTACGAGCAGTACTTC. Protein sequence: CASRRDRAYEQYF.

V usage is TRBV9 and J usage is TRBJ1-1; no definite D call. The V and J ends lost 1 base and 5 bases respectively, with 9 bases between them. CDR3 length: 13 residues. The germline CDR1 and CDR2 sequences are SGDLS and YYNGEE. CDR3 DNA sequence: TGTGCCAGCAGCGTACTTGGACCTACTGAAGCTTTCTTT. This codes for CASSVLGPTEAFF.

The rearrangement joins TRBV19 to TRBJ1-5; 7 bases map to TRBD1. This CDR3 has 18 amino acids. Germline CDR1 LNHDA, CDR2 SQIVND (reference sequence). V shed 5 bases, J shed 0 bases, and the junction held 13 bases outside the gene matches. CDR3 loop: CASSVYWTGGDSNQPQHF. CDR3 nucleotide sequence: TGTGCCAGTAGTGTTTACTGGACAGGTGGCGATAGCAATCAGCCCCAGCATTTT. The complete variable domain, with remaining parts taken from reference TRBV19 and TRBJ1-5, reads DGGITQSPKYLFRKEGQNVTLSCEQNLNHDAMYWYRQDPGQGLRLIYYSQIVNDFQKGDIAEGYSVSREKKESFPLTVTSAQKNPTAFYLCASSVYWTGGDSNQPQHFGDGTRLSIL.

This clonotype has more than one count but fewer than ten. The V call is TRBV6-1, the J call TRBJ2-7, with no clear D. The CDR3 has 15 amino acids. Trimming took off 7 bases at V and 2 bases at J, with 18 bases between the two ends. Germline CDR1 is MNHNS and CDR2 is SASEGT. CDR3 coding DNA: TGTGCCAGCACCAAAAAATCTGCTGGGACCTACGAGCAGTACTTC. Translation: CASTKKSAGTYEQYF.

In this sample, this clonotype turned up many times. V usage is TRBV7-9 and J usage is TRBJ1-4; 11 bases agree with TRBD1. CDR3 length: 15 residues. V lost 5 bases to trimming and J lost 8 bases; unmatched junction nucleotides: 7. In germline, CDR1 is SEHNR, CDR2 FQNEAQ (reference sequence). CDR3 region: CASSTQDRGQEKLFF. As DNA, the CDR3 is TGTGCCAGCAGCACCCAGGACAGGGGGCAAGAAAAACTGTTTTTT.

This clonotype was found many times. The rearrangement uses TRBV11-3 and TRBJ2-1; 10 bases match TRBD1. J lost 5 bases, V lost 5 bases, and 9 bases had no gene match. CDR1 is SGHNT, CDR2 YENEEA, per germline. The CDR3 loop spans 16 amino acids. CDR3 nucleotide sequence: TGTGCCAGCAGCCGAAACCGGGACAGGGGAAACAATGAGCAGTTCTTC. Its translation is CASSRNRDRGNNEQFF. The full variable domain, with the rest looked up from reference TRBV11-3 and TRBJ2-1, is EAGVVQSPRYKIIEKKQPVAFWCNPISGHNTLYWYLQNLGQGPELLIRYENEEAVDDSQLPKDRFSAERLKGVDSTLKIQPAELGDSAVYLCASSRNRDRGNNEQFFGPGTRLTVL.

The chain couples TRBV25-1 to TRBJ2-5; possibly TRBD2 for D (5 bases). The V end lost 9 bases, the J end lost 2 bases, and 13 bases lay between the germline ends. This CDR3 is 13 amino acids long. CDR1 is MGHDK and CDR2 is SYGVNS in the germline V gene. DNA for the CDR3: TGTGCCAGTTCGGAGGTTGGGCAAGAGACCCAGTACTTC. It yields the protein CASSEVGQETQYF.